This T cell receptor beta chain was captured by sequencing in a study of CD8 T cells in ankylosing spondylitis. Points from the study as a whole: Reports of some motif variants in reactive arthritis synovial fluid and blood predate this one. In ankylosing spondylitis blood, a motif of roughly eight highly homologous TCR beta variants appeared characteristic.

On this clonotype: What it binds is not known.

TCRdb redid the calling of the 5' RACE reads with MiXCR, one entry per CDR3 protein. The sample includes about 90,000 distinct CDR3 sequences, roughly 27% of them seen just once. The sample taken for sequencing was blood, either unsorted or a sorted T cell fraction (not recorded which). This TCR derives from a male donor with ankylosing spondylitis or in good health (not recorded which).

The CDR3 protein is CASSPQGGADTQYF. The DNA of the CDR3 is TGTGCCAGCAGCCCCCAGGGAGGGGCAGATACGCAGTATTTT. The V call is TRBV7-9, the J call TRBJ2-3; 7 nucleotides line up with TRBD2. This CDR3 has 14 residues. Trimming cost V 5 bases and J 4 bases; bases outside gene matches: 6. Germline V gives CDR1 SEHNR, CDR2 FQNEAQ (reference sequence).